Shown below are 7 T cell receptor beta chains from a single sample sequenced in a study of long-term antiretroviral therapy in people with HIV. A v3.0 immunoSEQ assay was performed at survey level. Using immunoSEQ multiplex PCR, the repertoire was profiled, and TCRdb retains in-frame clones only, with some absent. The table shows about 39,000 clones, with around 85% occurring only once. The sample here was unsorted PBMCs, taken 3.1 years after starting antiretroviral therapy. These receptors all stem from a woman between 45 and 65 years old with HIV.

The chain combines TRBV7-9 with TRBJ2-7; D gene unclear. CDR3 length: 13 residues. Germline CDR1 is SEHNR and CDR2 is FQNEAQ (reference sequence). V was shortened by 1 base and J by 2 bases, with 6 bases between the two germline ends. CDR3 bases: TGTGCCAGCAGCTTAGAGAACCCCTACGAGCAGTACTTC. Translated, it gives CASSLENPYEQYF.

CDR3 amino acids: CASSISALIRETQYF. CDR3 in DNA: TGTGCCAGTAGTATCAGCGCACTTATTAGGGAGACCCAGTACTTC. The genes are TRBV19 and TRBJ2-5; D unclear. Trimming removed 3 bases from V and 5 bases from J, with 16 bases in between. Germline V gene sequence: CDR1 LNHDA, CDR2 SQIVND (reference sequence). The length of the CDR3 is 15 residues.

The rearrangement uses TRBV5-1 and TRBJ2-5; D gene ambiguous. Germline V lookup: CDR1 SGHRS, CDR2 YFSETQ. The CDR3 totals 11 residues. Trimming left V 4 bases short and J 2 bases short, with 3 bases between. The CDR3, as DNA: TGCGCCAGCAGCCTACAAGAGACCCAGTACTTC. It specifies CASSLQETQYF.

The rearrangement links TRBV6-1 to TRBJ1-2; 7 bases fit TRBD1. CDR3 length: 13 residues. The germline V gene encodes CDR1 MNHNS and CDR2 SASEGT. J lost 7 bases, V lost 3 bases, and 5 bases had no gene match. The CDR3 sequence is CASSDTGVVGYTF. The DNA of the CDR3 is TGTGCCAGCAGTGACACAGGGGTGGTTGGCTACACCTTC.

The chain links TRBV6-1 to TRBJ1-1; TRBD1 matches at 7 bases. The germline CDR1 and CDR2 sequences are MNHNS and SASEGT. Losses at the gene ends were 4 bases for V and 7 bases for J; bases not matched to a gene: 6. This CDR3 contains 13 residues. The CDR3 DNA is TGTGCCAGCAGTGGGGACAGATCCTTTGAAGCTTTCTTT. Translating it yields CASSGDRSFEAFF.

This chain uses TRBV4-2 with TRBJ2-3; D gene unclear. V shed 1 base and J shed 2 bases, with 13 bases lying between them. Per the germline V gene, CDR1 is LGHNA and CDR2 is YNFKEQ. This CDR3 region has 16 residues. The CDR3 protein is CASSQVALEPTDTQYF. The CDR3 DNA follows: TGTGCCAGCAGCCAAGTCGCGCTGGAACCCACAGATACGCAGTATTTT.

The chain combines TRBV5-5 with TRBJ1-2, with D tentatively TRBD1 (5 bases). The CDR3 covers 14 residues. Germline V lookup: CDR1 SGHKS, CDR2 YYEKEE (reference sequence). The V gene lost 9 bases and the J gene lost 3 bases, with 18 bases spanning the gap. In nucleotides, the CDR3 is TGTGCCACGGCGGGAGGGGTCTACGACTATGGCTACACCTTC. It encodes CATAGGVYDYGYTF. Supplemented by reference TRBV5-5 and TRBJ1-2, the full variable domain reads DAGVTQSPTHLIKTRGQQVTLRCSPISGHKSVSWYQQVLGQGPQFIFQYYEKEERGRGNFPDRFSARQFPNYSSELNVNALLLGDSALYLCATAGGVYDYGYTFGSGTRLTVV.